This is a list of T cell receptor beta chains from one sample in a study of memory CD4+ T cells and cytomegalovirus serostatus. The data were produced by immunoSEQ multiplex PCR, yet TCRdb's version contains in-frame clones alone and is incomplete. The table records around 32,000 clones, about 76% of them present only once. Sample: memory CD4+ T cells from blood. The receptors were sampled from an adult in good health and CMV-seronegative. Some clones in this sample may be carry-over from other donors' samples. Both conserved end residues are part of each CDR3. The D gene is left open where the match is weak. Where a row states a size, it is once, few, many or the class of an expanded clone; other rows omit it.

v_gene	j_gene	abundance	d_gene	CDR3aa	CDR3nt
TRBV10-2	TRBJ2-1	NA	NA	CASSEKEHNEQFF	TGCGCCAGCAGTGAGAAGGAGCACAATGAGCAGTTCTTC
TRBV2	TRBJ1-1	NA	TRBD1	CASLTGITEAFF	TGTGCCAGCTTGACAGGGATCACTGAAGCTTTCTTT
TRBV19	TRBJ1-5	few	TRBD1	CASSTYRDRVGQPQHF	TGTGCCAGTAGTACATACCGGGACAGGGTTGGCCAGCCCCAGCATTTT
TRBV2	TRBJ1-6	NA	TRBD1	CASIAKGANSPLHF	TGTGCCAGCATAGCAAAGGGGGCTAATTCACCCCTCCATTTT
TRBV18	TRBJ2-7	few	NA	CASSLGTGSSYEQYF	TGTGCCAGCTCACTGGGGACGGGGAGCTCCTACGAGCAGTACTTC
TRBV10-3	TRBJ1-4	NA	NA	CAISERGTNEKLFF	TGTGCCATCAGTGAGAGGGGAACTAATGAAAAACTGTTTTTT
TRBV7-2	TRBJ1-2	NA	NA	CASSSTGNYGYTF	TGTGCCAGCAGCTCAACGGGGAACTATGGCTACACCTTC
TRBV5-4	TRBJ2-1	NA	NA	CASSSQGLFNEQFF	TGTGCCAGCAGCTCCCAGGGGCTCTTCAATGAGCAGTTCTTC
TRBV7-3	TRBJ1-5	NA	TRBD1	CASSSDRDQPQHF	TGTGCCAGCAGCTCGGACAGGGATCAGCCCCAGCATTTT
TRBV2	TRBJ2-1	few	NA	CASSEVPTEFF	TGTGCCAGCAGTGAGGTACCTACCGAGTTCTTC
TRBV7-9	TRBJ2-1	once	TRBD2	CASSRSGGGEQFF	TGTGCCAGCAGCCGAAGCGGGGGGGGTGAGCAGTTCTTC
TRBV5-4	TRBJ1-3	NA	NA	CASSSGGAAGNTIYF	TGTGCCAGCAGTTCCGGAGGGGCGGCCGGAAACACCATATATTTT
TRBV30	TRBJ2-5	few	NA	CAWSDGQETQYF	TGTGCCTGGAGTGACGGCCAAGAGACCCAGTACTTC
TRBV2	TRBJ1-6	NA	TRBD1	CASSFLVPGQGAGSPLHF	TGTGCCAGCAGTTTCCTAGTGCCGGGACAGGGGGCGGGTTCACCCCTCCACTTT
TRBV6-8	TRBJ1-4	NA	NA	CASGRAKTNEKLFF	TGTGCCAGCGGCCGAGCTAAGACTAATGAAAAACTGTTTTTT
TRBV6-6	TRBJ1-2	NA	TRBD1	CASSSADRGYGYTF	TGTGCCAGCAGTTCCGCGGACAGGGGCTATGGCTACACCTTC
TRBV2	TRBJ2-5	NA	NA	CASSVGNLETQYF	TGTGCCAGCAGTGTAGGGAATCTAGAGACCCAGTACTTC
TRBV5-1	TRBJ1-1	NA	TRBD1	CASSYTGAEAFF	TGCGCCAGCAGCTATACAGGGGCAGAAGCTTTCTTT
TRBV12-5	TRBJ2-6	NA	NA	CASGYSVGYSGANVLTF	TGTGCTAGTGGTTATTCTGTCGGATACTCTGGGGCCAACGTCCTGACTTTC
TRBV4-3	TRBJ1-2	once	TRBD1	CASSQSQGALIGDGYTF	TGCGCCAGCAGCCAATCACAGGGGGCGTTAATCGGGGATGGCTACACCTTC
TRBV7-9	TRBJ2-5	NA	TRBD2	CASSPGLAGRKETQYF	TGTGCCAGCAGCCCCGGACTAGCGGGGAGAAAAGAGACCCAGTACTTC
TRBV5-4	TRBJ2-6	NA	TRBD1	CASSLGGQAPGANVLTF	TGTGCCAGCAGCTTGGGCGGACAGGCCCCTGGGGCCAACGTCCTGACTTTC
TRBV18	TRBJ2-3	NA	NA	CASSPESTDTQYF	TGTGCCAGCTCACCGGAAAGTACAGATACGCAGTATTTT
TRBV28	TRBJ1-4	NA	NA	CASGMQGEEKLFF	TGTGCCAGCGGAATGCAAGGCGAGGAAAAACTGTTTTTT
TRBV6-1	TRBJ1-1	NA	NA	CASSVNRDTEAFF	TGTGCCAGCAGTGTTAACAGGGACACTGAAGCTTTCTTT
TRBV7-2	TRBJ2-5	NA	NA	CASSTMGGAQETQYF	TGTGCCAGCAGTACCATGGGGGGGGCACAAGAGACCCAGTACTTC
TRBV28	TRBJ1-2	once	NA	CASSLGGYGYTF	TGTGCCAGCAGTTTGGGGGGCTATGGCTACACCTTC
TRBV19	TRBJ1-2	NA	NA	CASSIVQGRGYTF	TGTGCCAGTAGTATAGTCCAGGGTCGTGGCTACACCTTC
TRBV6-5	TRBJ2-7	NA	TRBD1	CASSYSRTGGYEQYF	TGTGCCAGCAGTTATAGTCGGACAGGGGGGTACGAGCAGTACTTC
TRBV11-2	TRBJ1-5	NA	NA	CASSLGSPSNQPQHF	TGTGCCAGCAGCTTAGGGTCCCCAAGCAATCAGCCCCAGCATTTT
TRBV5-1	TRBJ1-1	NA	NA	CASSLGVPGGTEAFF	TGCGCCAGCAGCTTGGGTGTCCCGGGGGGCACTGAAGCTTTCTTT
TRBV5-6	TRBJ2-6	NA	TRBD1	CASSFSGGQAGANVLTF	TGTGCCAGCAGCTTTTCAGGGGGTCAGGCTGGGGCCAACGTCCTGACTTTC
TRBV10-3	TRBJ1-2	NA	TRBD1	CATGEQGMLGGYTF	TGTGCCACCGGGGAACAGGGGATGCTTGGCGGCTACACCTTC
TRBV25-1	TRBJ1-2	NA	TRBD1	CASKGLGRQGSGGYTF	TGTGCCAGCAAGGGATTAGGGAGACAGGGATCTGGAGGCTACACCTTC
TRBV29-1	TRBJ2-2	once	TRBD1	CSVHWGQGTTGELFF	TGCAGCGTCCATTGGGGACAGGGGACCACCGGGGAGCTGTTTTTT
TRBV5-6	TRBJ2-7	once	NA	CASSSTVGRSSYEQYF	TGTGCCAGCAGCTCAACGGTAGGGAGGAGCTCCTACGAGCAGTACTTC
TRBV5-1	TRBJ2-7	NA	NA	CASSLGYLEEQYF	TGCGCCAGCAGCTTGGGCTACTTAGAAGAGCAGTACTTC
TRBV5-6	TRBJ1-5	once	TRBD1	CASSFGPGTANNQPQHF	TGTGCCAGCAGCTTTGGACCGGGGACAGCCAACAATCAGCCCCAGCATTTT
TRBV11-3	TRBJ2-5	NA	TRBD2	CASSLGASGGSQETQYF	TGTGCCAGCAGCTTAGGGGCCAGCGGGGGGTCCCAAGAGACCCAGTACTTC
TRBV6-6	TRBJ2-6	NA	NA	CASSYSGANVLTF	TGTGCCAGCAGTTACTCTGGGGCCAACGTCCTGACTTTC
TRBV7-8	TRBJ2-7	NA	NA	CASSSPFQTRYEQYF	TGTGCCAGCAGCTCACCGTTCCAGACGCGGTACGAGCAGTACTTC
TRBV18	TRBJ2-5	NA	NA	CASSPGMRETQYF	TGTGCCAGCTCACCAGGCATGAGGGAGACCCAGTACTTC
TRBV6-4	TRBJ1-6	NA	NA	CASSAQGRGSSPLHF	TGTGCCAGCAGCGCACAGGGACGTGGCAGTTCACCCCTCCACTTT
TRBV20-1	TRBJ2-5	NA	NA	CSAAPGETQYF	TGCAGTGCTGCACCCGGCGAGACCCAGTACTTC
TRBV19	TRBJ1-2	NA	TRBD1	CASSPQPGQDYYGYTF	TGTGCCAGTAGTCCCCAGCCCGGACAGGACTACTATGGCTACACCTTC
TRBV19	TRBJ2-2	NA	NA	CASRTWMNTGELFF	TGTGCCAGTAGGACATGGATGAACACCGGGGAGCTGTTTTTT
TRBV29-1	TRBJ2-7	NA	NA	CSVERGQGEQYF	TGCAGCGTTGAACGGGGGCAGGGCGAGCAGTACTTC
TRBV5-1	TRBJ2-2	NA	NA	CASSLQSGLGTGELFF	TGCGCCAGCAGCTTGCAGTCGGGTTTAGGCACCGGGGAGCTGTTTTTT
TRBV9	TRBJ2-6	few	NA	CASSVAGPPASGANVLTF	TGTGCCAGCAGCGTAGCCGGTCCCCCAGCATCTGGGGCCAACGTCCTGACTTTC
TRBV5-4	TRBJ1-2	few	TRBD1	CASSPGQGAQNYGYTF	TGTGCCAGCAGCCCGGGACAGGGGGCGCAGAACTATGGCTACACCTTC
TRBV30	TRBJ1-1	few	NA	CVGERNTEAFF	TGTGTAGGGGAGAGGAACACTGAAGCTTTCTTT
TRBV5-1	TRBJ1-3	NA	NA	CASSDSTGPGNTIYF	TGCGCCAGCAGCGACTCGACAGGTCCTGGAAACACCATATATTTT
TRBV19	TRBJ2-5	NA	TRBD2	CASRHLAGGRRETQYF	TGTGCCAGTAGACATCTAGCGGGGGGCCGACGAGAGACCCAGTACTTC
TRBV29-1	TRBJ2-5	NA	TRBD1	CSVGDRGRETQYF	TGCAGCGTTGGAGACAGGGGGCGGGAGACCCAGTACTTC
TRBV20-1	TRBJ1-2	NA	NA	CSARPGLGYTF	TGCAGTGCTAGACCAGGGCTTGGCTACACCTTC
TRBV5-5	TRBJ1-3	NA	NA	CASSLAPWSSGNTIYF	TGTGCCAGCAGCCTAGCGCCTTGGTCCTCTGGAAACACCATATATTTT
TRBV11-3	TRBJ2-7	NA	NA	CASSSRDQGGSYEQYF	TGTGCCAGCAGCTCCCGAGACCAGGGGGGTTCCTACGAGCAGTACTTC